The next 10 T cell receptor beta chains were all read from a single sample in a study of T cell repertoires in cytomegalovirus infection. TCRdb reprocessed the reads via MiXCR and lists one record per CDR3 protein. The sample holds 550,000 to 850,000 distinct CDR3 sequences, roughly a third seen once. Antigen specificity for these receptors is unknown. This material consisted of cultured PBMCs, taken from culture after CMV antigen stimulation. The receptors were gathered from a human donor in good health (CMV status not recorded). Some clones in this sample may be carry-over from other donors' samples.

The genes are TRBV23-1 and TRBJ2-1; D not resolved. TRBV23-1 is an ORF; its function is uncertain. The V gene lost 4 bases and the J gene lost 3 bases, with 13 bases spanning the gap. The CDR3 runs to 15 residues. The CDR3 DNA reads as TGCGCCAGCAGTCTAGAGGTGGGATTCTACAATGAGCAGTTCTTC. As protein: CASSLEVGFYNEQFF.

As DNA, the CDR3 is TGTGCCAGCAGCGTCTATGGGGCTCCCGACGAGCAGTACTTC. Encoded protein: CASSVYGAPDEQYF. This rearrangement joins TRBV9 to TRBJ2-7, with a weak D call TRBD1 (5 bases). The CDR3 covers 14 residues. V lost 2 bases, J lost 5 bases, and 14 bases lay in between. The V gene's germline CDR1 is SGDLS and CDR2 YYNGEE.

V usage is TRBV6-8 and J usage is TRBJ2-6; a weak D match, TRBD1 (6 bases). Germline loops: CDR1 MNHGY, CDR2 SAAAGT. This CDR3 spans 14 amino acids. The V and J ends lost 6 bases and 3 bases respectively, with 9 bases between them. CDR3 residues: CASRRGFGANVLTF. In DNA form, the CDR3 reads TGTGCCAGCAGAAGGGGGTTTGGGGCCAACGTCCTGACTTTC.

The rearrangement uses TRBV4-1 and TRBJ2-1; D might be TRBD1 or TRBD2, each matching 6 bases. The CDR3 has 17 residues. The germline V and J ends were trimmed by 0 bases and 7 bases, with 19 bases remaining between them. Looked up from germline, CDR1 is MGHRA and CDR2 is YSYEKL. This chain's CDR3 is CASSQDRGPGVGNEQFF. CDR3 DNA sequence: TGCGCCAGCAGCCAAGATCGGGGGCCAGGGGTTGGGAATGAGCAGTTCTTC.

This clonotype came up a few times. The chain links TRBV19 to TRBJ1-1; possibly TRBD1 for D (6 bases). This CDR3 has 12 residues. V lost 7 bases, J lost 6 bases, and 12 bases lay in between. Germline CDR1 and CDR2: LNHDA and SQIVND (reference sequence). CDR3 protein: CASNQGRAEAFF. The CDR3 coding sequence is TGTGCCAGTAACCAGGGGCGGGCTGAAGCTTTCTTT.

In DNA form, the CDR3 reads TGTGCCAGCAGCTTAGAGGCCGGACTAGCGGTAAACACCGGGGAGCTGTTTTTT. This gives the protein CASSLEAGLAVNTGELFF. This chain links TRBV11-2 with TRBJ2-2, with 10 bases matching TRBD2. V was pared by 0 bases and J by 2 bases, with 6 bases of the junction left unmatched. The CDR3 consists of 18 residues. The germline gives CDR1 SGHAT, CDR2 FQNNGV.

In its sample, this clonotype was seen many times. V usage is TRBV7-2 and J usage is TRBJ1-1; 7 positions match TRBD1. CDR3 length: 16 amino acids. V lost 4 bases and J lost 2; bases outside the gene matches: 10. CDR1 and CDR2 from the germline V gene are SGHTA and FQGNSA. The CDR3 DNA sequence: TGTGCCAGCAGCTCTACCCCGGGACAGATAAACACTGAAGCTTTCTTT. Amino acid sequence: CASSSTPGQINTEAFF.

The rearrangement uses TRBV7-6 and TRBJ2-1; 9 bases map to TRBD1. CDR1 SGHVS and CDR2 FNYEAQ come from the germline V gene. CDR3 length: 20 amino acids. Losses at the gene ends were 0 bases for V and 1 base for J; bases not matched to a gene: 13. The CDR3 is CASSLAAKGTGTGSYNEQFF. In nucleotides, the CDR3 is TGTGCCAGCAGCTTAGCGGCTAAGGGTACCGGGACAGGGTCCTACAATGAGCAGTTCTTC.

This chain joins TRBV6-1 and TRBJ1-5; D gene ambiguous. The germline V gene has CDR1 MNHNS and CDR2 SASEGT. CDR3 length: 13 residues. Trimming removed 4 bases from V and 0 bases from J, with 4 bases in between. CDR3: CASSGHSNQPQHF. The CDR3, as DNA: TGTGCCAGCAGTGGACATAGCAATCAGCCCCAGCATTTT.

The gene calls are TRBV7-2 and TRBJ2-2, with 9 bases that match TRBD1. Losses at the gene ends were 5 bases for V and 7 bases for J; bases not matched to a gene: 5. From germline, CDR1 is SGHTA and CDR2 FQGNSA. CDR3 length equals 14 residues. The CDR3, as DNA: TGTGCCAGCAGCGGGACAGGGCTGGTCGGGGAGCTGTTTTTT. Translation gives CASSGTGLVGELFF. The variable domain in full, with the rest retrieved from reference TRBV7-2 and TRBJ2-2, is GAGVSQSPSNKVTEKGKDVELRCDPISGHTALYWYRQSLGQGLEFLIYFQGNSAPDKSGLPSDRFSAERTGGSVSTLTIQRTQQEDSAVYLCASSGTGLVGELFFGEGSRLTVL.